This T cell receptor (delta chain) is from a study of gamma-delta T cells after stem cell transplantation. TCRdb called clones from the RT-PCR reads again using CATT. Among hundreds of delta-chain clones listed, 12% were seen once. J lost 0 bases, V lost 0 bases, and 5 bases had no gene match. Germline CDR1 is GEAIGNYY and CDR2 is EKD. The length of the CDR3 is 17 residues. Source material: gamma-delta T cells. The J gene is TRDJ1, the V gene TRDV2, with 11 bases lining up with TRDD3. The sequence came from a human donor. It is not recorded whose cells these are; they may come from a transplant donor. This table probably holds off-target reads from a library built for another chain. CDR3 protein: CACDTLGDTRDTDKLIF. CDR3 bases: TGTGCCTGTGACACCCTGGGGGATACAAGGGACACCGATAAACTCATCTTT.